A selection of T cell receptor beta chains follows, all from one sample in a study of blood T cell repertoires in COVID-19. Using immunoSEQ multiplex PCR, the repertoire was profiled, and TCRdb retains in-frame clones only, with some absent. Of 470,000 or so clones listed, approximately 90% are singletons. Sequencing was performed on peripheral blood. All receptors come from a woman aged 25 to 39 with acute or convalescent COVID-19. The CDR3 runs from the conserved cysteine through the conserved F or W. A D gene is named only where the DNA matches it firmly. The size entry is marked missing in some rows and otherwise reads once, few, many or a size class.

-	TRBV29-1	TRBJ1-2	-	CSVGTAGKYGYTF	TGCAGCGTTGGGACAGCCGGAAAGTATGGCTACACCTTC
-	TRBV3-1/TRBV3-2	TRBJ1-2	-	CASSPRSSNYGYTF	TGTGCCAGCAGCCCCAGATCATCTAACTATGGCTACACCTTC
TRBD1	TRBV10-3	TRBJ2-7	-	CAISEWDRGGEQYF	TGTGCCATCAGTGAGTGGGACAGGGGAGGCGAGCAGTACTTC
-	TRBV7-2	TRBJ2-1	-	CASSYHLGSYNEQFF	TGTGCCAGCAGCTATCATCTAGGCTCCTACAATGAGCAGTTCTTC
TRBD1	TRBV9	TRBJ1-1	-	CASSVYSDRGNTEAFF	TGTGCCAGCAGCGTATATTCGGACAGGGGGAACACTGAAGCTTTCTTT
-	TRBV24-1	TRBJ1-6	-	CATRGGSYNSPLHF	TGTGCCACCCGGGGGGGCTCCTATAATTCACCCCTCCACTTT
-	TRBV28	TRBJ1-5	-	CASNPELYNQPQHF	TGTGCCAGCAACCCTGAACTGTACAATCAGCCCCAGCATTTT
-	TRBV9	TRBJ2-5	-	CASSVGMQGGETQYF	TGTGCCAGCAGCGTAGGGATGCAGGGAGGAGAGACCCAGTACTTC
-	TRBV11-1	TRBJ2-7	-	CASSLAQNYEQYF	TGTGCCAGCAGCTTAGCTCAGAACTACGAGCAGTACTTC
-	TRBV6-6	TRBJ2-2	once	CASSSSNTGELFF	TGTGCCAGCAGTAGTAGTAACACCGGGGAGCTGTTTTTT
TRBD1	TRBV11-2	TRBJ2-1	-	CASSLQGVAYNEQFF	TGTGCCAGCAGTTTACAGGGGGTGGCCTACAATGAGCAGTTCTTC
-	TRBV4-1	TRBJ2-3	-	CASSQDGSPGTATQYF	TGCGCCAGCAGCCAAGACGGTAGTCCGGGAACCGCTACGCAGTATTTT
-	TRBV7-6	TRBJ1-1	-	CASSLVDAGRLKNTEAFF	TGTGCCAGCAGCTTAGTTGACGCCGGCAGGCTAAAGAACACTGAAGCTTTCTTT
TRBD2	TRBV5-1	TRBJ2-2	-	CASSLASGGGGTGELFF	TGCGCCAGCAGCTTGGCCTCCGGCGGGGGGGGCACCGGGGAGCTGTTTTTT
-	TRBV10-3	TRBJ1-6	few	CAIRDAGNSPLHF	TGTGCCATCAGGGACGCAGGGAATTCACCCCTCCACTTT
TRBD1	TRBV29-1	TRBJ1-2	-	CSVRDSSYGYTF	TGCAGCGTCCGGGACAGTTCTTATGGCTACACCTTC
TRBD1	TRBV27	TRBJ1-2	-	CASSFGTGTYGYTF	TGTGCCAGCAGTTTTGGGACAGGGACCTATGGCTACACCTTC
TRBD1	TRBV5-6	TRBJ1-4	-	CASSLLSGGHEKLFF	TGTGCCAGCAGCTTGCTGTCAGGGGGACATGAAAAACTGTTTTTT
-	TRBV5-1	TRBJ2-5	-	CASSTYGAGDSVTQYF	TGCGCCAGCAGCACGTACGGCGCAGGGGATTCGGTGACCCAGTACTTC
TRBD2	TRBV28	TRBJ2-5	-	CASSLWASGQETQYF	TGTGCCAGCAGTTTATGGGCTAGCGGGCAAGAGACCCAGTACTTC
TRBD1	TRBV2	TRBJ2-7	-	CASMRGLYEQYF	TGTGCCAGCATGAGGGGGCTCTACGAGCAGTACTTC
TRBD2	TRBV2	TRBJ2-7	-	CASSEAGTSGGFYEQYF	TGTGCCAGCAGTGAAGCAGGGACTAGCGGGGGGTTCTACGAGCAGTACTTC
TRBD1	TRBV11-2	TRBJ2-1	-	CASSGDREGEQFF	TGTGCCAGCAGCGGGGACAGGGAGGGTGAGCAGTTCTTC
-	TRBV6-1	TRBJ1-5	-	CASSERGNQPQHF	TGTGCCAGCAGTGAGAGAGGCAATCAGCCCCAGCATTTT
TRBD1	TRBV6-5	TRBJ2-7	-	CASSPLRQGANEQYF	TGTGCCAGCAGTCCCCTTAGGCAGGGGGCCAACGAGCAGTACTTC
-	TRBV24-1	TRBJ2-3	-	CATSDPSLGGSDTQYF	TGTGCCACCAGTGATCCCAGTCTTGGGGGCTCAGATACGCAGTATTTT
-	TRBV19	TRBJ2-4	-	CASKIEAAKNIQYF	TGTGCCAGCAAGATAGAGGCGGCCAAAAACATTCAGTACTTC
TRBD2	TRBV7-2	TRBJ2-3	-	CASSPQTSGGTDTQYF	TGTGCCAGCAGCCCGCAGACTAGCGGGGGCACAGATACGCAGTATTTT
TRBD2	TRBV24-1	TRBJ2-3	-	CATSDAGDYPTDTQYF	TGTGCCACCAGTGACGCCGGGGACTACCCCACAGATACGCAGTATTTT
-	TRBV7-6	TRBJ1-3	-	CASSPISVDSPSGNTIYF	TGTGCCAGCAGCCCAATTTCCGTAGACAGCCCCTCTGGAAACACCATATATTTT
-	TRBV12-3/TRBV12-4	TRBJ2-5	once	CASSFMYQETQYF	TGTGCCAGCAGTTTCATGTACCAAGAGACCCAGTACTTC
TRBD2	TRBV5-8	TRBJ2-3	-	CASSYGLAGTDTQYF	TGTGCCAGCAGCTACGGACTAGCGGGTACAGATACGCAGTATTTT
-	TRBV11-2	TRBJ2-3	-	CASSLSGKQADTQYF	TGTGCCAGCAGCTTATCCGGGAAGCAGGCAGATACGCAGTATTTT
-	TRBV10-1	TRBJ2-5	once	CASSDDARAFETQYF	TGCGCCAGCAGTGACGATGCCAGGGCTTTTGAGACCCAGTACTTC
TRBD1	TRBV5-4	TRBJ1-6	-	CASSVTGMESPLHF	TGTGCCAGCAGCGTGACAGGGATGGAATCACCCCTCCACTTT
TRBD2	TRBV24-1	TRBJ2-3	-	CATSDPATSGGTDTQYF	TGTGCCACCAGTGATCCAGCAACTAGCGGGGGCACAGATACGCAGTATTTT
-	TRBV3-1/TRBV3-2	TRBJ2-7	-	CASSLSGYEQYF	TGTGCCAGCAGCCTATCGGGTTACGAGCAGTACTTC
-	TRBV4-2	TRBJ2-1	few	CASSQELVGGQERRYNEQFF	TGTGCCAGCAGCCAAGAACTCGTCGGGGGTCAGGAGCGGCGCTACAATGAGCAGTTCTTC
TRBD1	TRBV4-1	TRBJ1-1	-	CASSQGTGEEAFF	TGCGCCAGCAGCCAAGGGACAGGGGAAGAAGCTTTCTTT
-	TRBV2	TRBJ2-4	once	CAIRFDIAKNIQYF	TGTGCCATTCGCTTCGACATAGCCAAAAACATTCAGTACTTC
TRBD2	TRBV11-2	TRBJ2-1	-	CASSLSRGREFF	TGTGCCAGCAGCTTATCCCGGGGGAGGGAGTTCTTC
TRBD1	TRBV5-1	TRBJ1-1	-	CASSSTGQRNTEAFF	TGCGCCAGCAGCTCGACGGGACAGCGAAACACTGAAGCTTTCTTT
-	TRBV6-4	TRBJ1-1	-	CASSTTDRDTEAFF	TGTGCCAGCAGTACAACCGATCGGGACACTGAAGCTTTCTTT
-	TRBV12-3/TRBV12-4	TRBJ1-4	-	CASSGGGEEKLFF	TGTGCCAGCTCCGGAGGAGGGGAGGAAAAACTGTTTTTT
-	TRBV5-1	TRBJ1-1	-	CASSLTPVRGGQAFF	TGCGCCAGCAGCCTAACCCCGGTCAGGGGAGGGCAAGCTTTCTTT